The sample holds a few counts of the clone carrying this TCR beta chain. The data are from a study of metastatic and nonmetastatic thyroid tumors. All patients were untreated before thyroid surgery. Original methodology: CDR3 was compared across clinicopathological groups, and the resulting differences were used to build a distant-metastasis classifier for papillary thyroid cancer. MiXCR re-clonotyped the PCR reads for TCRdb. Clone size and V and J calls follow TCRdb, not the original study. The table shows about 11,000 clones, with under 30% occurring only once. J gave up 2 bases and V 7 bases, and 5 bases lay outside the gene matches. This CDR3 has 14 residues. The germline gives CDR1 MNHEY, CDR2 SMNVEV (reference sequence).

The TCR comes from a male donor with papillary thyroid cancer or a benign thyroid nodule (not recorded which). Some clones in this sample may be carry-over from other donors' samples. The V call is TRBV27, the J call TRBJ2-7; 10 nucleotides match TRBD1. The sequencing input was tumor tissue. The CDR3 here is CASKFGQGAYEQYF. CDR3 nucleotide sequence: TGTGCCAGCAAATTCGGACAGGGGGCCTACGAGCAGTACTTC.